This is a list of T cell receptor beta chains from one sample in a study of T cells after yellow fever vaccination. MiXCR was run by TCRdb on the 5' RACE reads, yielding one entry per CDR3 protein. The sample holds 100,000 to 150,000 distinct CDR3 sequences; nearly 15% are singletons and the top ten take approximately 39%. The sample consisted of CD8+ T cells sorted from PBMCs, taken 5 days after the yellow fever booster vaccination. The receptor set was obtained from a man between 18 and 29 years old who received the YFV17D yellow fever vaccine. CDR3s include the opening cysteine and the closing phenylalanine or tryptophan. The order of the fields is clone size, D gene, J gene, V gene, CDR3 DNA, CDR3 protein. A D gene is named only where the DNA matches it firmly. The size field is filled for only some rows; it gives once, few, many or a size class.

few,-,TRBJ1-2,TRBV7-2,TGTGCCAGCAGCGAACCCGGACGGAACTATGGCTACACCTTC,CASSEPGRNYGYTF
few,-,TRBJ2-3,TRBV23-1,TGCGCCAGCAGTCAATTATGCCAGGGACAAGAAGATACGCAGTATTTT,CASSQLCQGQEDTQYF
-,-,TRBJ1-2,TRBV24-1,TGTGCCACCGGTTGGTATGGCTACACCTTC,CATGWYGYTF
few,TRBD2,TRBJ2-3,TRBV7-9,TGTGCCAGCAGTAATGGACTAGCGCCTAGCACAGATACGCAGTATTTT,CASSNGLAPSTDTQYF
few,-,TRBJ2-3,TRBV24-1,TGTGCCACCAGTGATTTAGGTAGTCCAGATACGCAGTATTTT,CATSDLGSPDTQYF
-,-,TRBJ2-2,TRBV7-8,TGTGCCAGCAGCTTAAAGCAGTCGATCCCCGGGGAGCTGTTTTTT,CASSLKQSIPGELFF
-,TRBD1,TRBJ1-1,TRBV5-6,TGTGCCAGCAGCGGACCGGGACAGGCGTATCCTGAAGCTTTCTTT,CASSGPGQAYPEAFF
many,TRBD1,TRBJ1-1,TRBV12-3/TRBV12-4,TGTGCCAGCAGTTTTTCGCTTGGTCAGGGGGCAGGTTTCTTT,CASSFSLGQGAGFF
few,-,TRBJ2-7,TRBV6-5,TGTGCCAGCCAGGCGGCCCCCCACGAGCAGTACTTC,CASQAAPHEQYF
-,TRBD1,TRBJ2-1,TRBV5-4,TGTGCCAGCTGGGACAGCTCCTACAATGAGCAGTTCTTC,CASWDSSYNEQFF
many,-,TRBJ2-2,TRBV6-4,TGTGCCAGCAGTGAGACTAGCACCGGGGAGCTGTTTTTT,CASSETSTGELFF